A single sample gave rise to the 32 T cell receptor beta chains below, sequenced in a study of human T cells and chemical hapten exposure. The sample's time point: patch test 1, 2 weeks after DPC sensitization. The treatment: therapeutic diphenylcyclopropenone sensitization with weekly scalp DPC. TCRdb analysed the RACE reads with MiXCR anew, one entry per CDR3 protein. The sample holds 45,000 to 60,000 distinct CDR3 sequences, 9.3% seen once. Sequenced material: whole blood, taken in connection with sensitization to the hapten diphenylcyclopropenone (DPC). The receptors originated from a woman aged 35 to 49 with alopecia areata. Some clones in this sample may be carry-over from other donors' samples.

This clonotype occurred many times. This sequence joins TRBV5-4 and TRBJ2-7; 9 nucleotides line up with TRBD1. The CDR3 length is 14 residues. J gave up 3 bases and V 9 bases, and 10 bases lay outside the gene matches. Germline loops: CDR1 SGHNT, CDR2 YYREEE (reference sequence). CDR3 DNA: TGTGCCACCGCCCCGGGACAGGGATTCTACGAGCAGTACTTC. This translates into CATAPGQGFYEQYF.

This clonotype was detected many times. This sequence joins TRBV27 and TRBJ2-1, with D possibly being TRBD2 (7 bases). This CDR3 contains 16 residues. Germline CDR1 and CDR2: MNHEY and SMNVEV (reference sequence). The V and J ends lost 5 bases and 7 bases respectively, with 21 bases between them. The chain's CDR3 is CASSPPRGGATNEQFF. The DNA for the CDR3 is TGTGCCAGCAGTCCCCCCCGAGGGGGGGCGACAAATGAGCAGTTCTTC.

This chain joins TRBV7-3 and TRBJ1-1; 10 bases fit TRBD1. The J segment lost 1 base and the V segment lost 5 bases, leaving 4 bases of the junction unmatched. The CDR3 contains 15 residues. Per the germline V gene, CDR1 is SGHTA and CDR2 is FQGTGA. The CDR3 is CASSRGQGGNTEAFF. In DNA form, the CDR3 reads TGTGCCAGCAGCCGAGGACAGGGGGGGAACACTGAAGCTTTCTTT. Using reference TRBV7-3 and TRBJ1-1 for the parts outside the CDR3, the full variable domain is GAGVSQTPSNKVTEKGKYVELRCDPISGHTALYWYRQSLGQGPEFLIYFQGTGAADDSGLPNDRFFAVRPEGSVSTLKIQRTERGDSAVYLCASSRGQGGNTEAFFGQGTRLTVV.

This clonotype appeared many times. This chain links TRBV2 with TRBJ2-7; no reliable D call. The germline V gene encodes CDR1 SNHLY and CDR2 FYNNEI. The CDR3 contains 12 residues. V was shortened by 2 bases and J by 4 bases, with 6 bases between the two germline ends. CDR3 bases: TGTGCCAGCAGTGAAATTGGATACGAGCAGTACTTC. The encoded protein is CASSEIGYEQYF.

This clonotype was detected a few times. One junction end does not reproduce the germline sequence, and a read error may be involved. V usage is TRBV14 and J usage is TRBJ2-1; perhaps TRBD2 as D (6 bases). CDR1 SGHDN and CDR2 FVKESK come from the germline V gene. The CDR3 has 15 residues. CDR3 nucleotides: TGTGCCAGTAGCCTAGCGTTCCGCTCCGTCAATGAGCAGTTCTTC. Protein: CASSLAFRSVNEQFF.

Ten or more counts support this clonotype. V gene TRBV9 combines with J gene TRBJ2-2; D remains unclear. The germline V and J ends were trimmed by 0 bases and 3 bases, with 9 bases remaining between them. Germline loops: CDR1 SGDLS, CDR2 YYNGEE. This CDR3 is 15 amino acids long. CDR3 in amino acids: CASSVESRYTGELFF. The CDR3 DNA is TGTGCCAGCAGCGTAGAGTCGAGGTACACCGGGGAGCTGTTTTTT.

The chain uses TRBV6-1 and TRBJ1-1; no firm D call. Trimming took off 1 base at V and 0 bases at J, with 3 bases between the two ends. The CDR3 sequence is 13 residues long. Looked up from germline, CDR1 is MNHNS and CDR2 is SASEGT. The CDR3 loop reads CASSEGLNTEAFF. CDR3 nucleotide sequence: TGTGCCAGCAGTGAAGGGTTGAACACTGAAGCTTTCTTT.

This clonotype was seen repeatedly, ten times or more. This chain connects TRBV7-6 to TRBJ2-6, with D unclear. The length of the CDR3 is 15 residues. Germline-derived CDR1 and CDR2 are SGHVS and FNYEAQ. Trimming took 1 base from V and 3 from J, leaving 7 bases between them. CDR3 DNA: TGTGCCAGCAGCTTAGTCTCAAGTGGGGCCAACGTCCTGACTTTC. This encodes CASSLVSSGANVLTF.

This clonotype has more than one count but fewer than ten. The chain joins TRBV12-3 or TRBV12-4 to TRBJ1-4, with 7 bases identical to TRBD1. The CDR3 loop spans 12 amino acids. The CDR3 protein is CASGQFNEKLFF. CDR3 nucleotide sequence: TGTGCTTCGGGACAGTTTAATGAAAAACTGTTTTTT.

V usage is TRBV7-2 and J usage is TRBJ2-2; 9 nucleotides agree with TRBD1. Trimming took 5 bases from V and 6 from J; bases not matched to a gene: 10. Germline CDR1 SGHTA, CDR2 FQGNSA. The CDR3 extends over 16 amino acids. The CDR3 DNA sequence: TGTGCCAGCAGCCCTACAGGGGGCGCGTTGTCCGGGGAGCTGTTTTTT. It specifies CASSPTGGALSGELFF.

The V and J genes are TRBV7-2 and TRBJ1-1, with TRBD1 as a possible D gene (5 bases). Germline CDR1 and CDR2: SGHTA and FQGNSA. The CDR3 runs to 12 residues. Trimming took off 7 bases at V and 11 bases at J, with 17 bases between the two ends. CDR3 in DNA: TGTGCCAGCACCATGGAGCAGGGTTGGGCTTTCTTT. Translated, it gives CASTMEQGWAFF.

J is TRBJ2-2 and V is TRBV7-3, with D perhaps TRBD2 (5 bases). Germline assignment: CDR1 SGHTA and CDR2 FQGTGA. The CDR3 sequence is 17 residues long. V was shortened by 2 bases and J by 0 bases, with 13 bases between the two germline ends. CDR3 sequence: CASSLYSRGPNTGELFF. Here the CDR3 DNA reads TGTGCCAGCAGCTTATACTCTCGGGGTCCGAACACCGGGGAGCTGTTTTTT.

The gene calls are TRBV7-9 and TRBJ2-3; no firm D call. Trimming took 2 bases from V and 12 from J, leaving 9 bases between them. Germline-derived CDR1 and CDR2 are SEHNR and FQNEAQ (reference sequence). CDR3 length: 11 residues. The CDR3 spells CASSLPPTQYF. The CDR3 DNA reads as TGTGCCAGCAGCTTACCTCCGACACAGTATTTT.

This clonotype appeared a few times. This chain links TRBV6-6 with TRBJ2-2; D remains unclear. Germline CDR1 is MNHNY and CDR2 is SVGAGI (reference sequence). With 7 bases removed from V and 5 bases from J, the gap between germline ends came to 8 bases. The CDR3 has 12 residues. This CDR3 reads CASTPSTGELFF. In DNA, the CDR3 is TGTGCCAGCACCCCTAGTACCGGGGAGCTGTTTTTT.

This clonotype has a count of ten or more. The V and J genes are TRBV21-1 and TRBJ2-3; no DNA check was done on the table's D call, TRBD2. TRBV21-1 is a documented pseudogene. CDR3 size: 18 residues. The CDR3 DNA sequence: TGTGCCAGCAGCAGGGGACTAGCGGGGGGGCCGAGCACAGATACGCAGTATTTT. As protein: CASSRGLAGGPSTDTQYF.

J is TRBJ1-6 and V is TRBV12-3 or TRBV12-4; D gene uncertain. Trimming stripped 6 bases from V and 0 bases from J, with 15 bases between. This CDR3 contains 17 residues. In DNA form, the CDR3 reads TGTGCCAGCAGAGACAACTCCTGGAGCTCCTATAATTCACCCCTCCACTTT. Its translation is CASRDNSWSSYNSPLHF.

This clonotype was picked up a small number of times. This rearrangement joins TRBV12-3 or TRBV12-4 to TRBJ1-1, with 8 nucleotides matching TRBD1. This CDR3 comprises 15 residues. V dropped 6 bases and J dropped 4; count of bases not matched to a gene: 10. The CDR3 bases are TGTGCCAGCAGCCCCGGACAGGGCTTGGGCACTGAAGCTTTCTTT. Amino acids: CASSPGQGLGTEAFF.

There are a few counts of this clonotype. The CDR3 bases are TGTGCCAGCAGTTTAAAAGGGTACGGGGAGACCCAGTACTTC. Protein product: CASSLKGYGETQYF. The chain combines TRBV12-3 or TRBV12-4 with TRBJ2-5, with unresolved D. The ends were cut back, 2 bases at V and 5 bases at J, with 12 bases in the middle. This CDR3 has 14 amino acids.

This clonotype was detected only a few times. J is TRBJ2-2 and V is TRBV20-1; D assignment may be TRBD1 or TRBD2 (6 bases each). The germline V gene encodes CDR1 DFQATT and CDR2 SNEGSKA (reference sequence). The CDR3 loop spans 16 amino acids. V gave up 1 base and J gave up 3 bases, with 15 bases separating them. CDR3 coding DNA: TGCAGTGCTAGAGCCGGGGGCAGAGGGGACACCGGGGAGCTGTTTTTT. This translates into CSARAGGRGDTGELFF.

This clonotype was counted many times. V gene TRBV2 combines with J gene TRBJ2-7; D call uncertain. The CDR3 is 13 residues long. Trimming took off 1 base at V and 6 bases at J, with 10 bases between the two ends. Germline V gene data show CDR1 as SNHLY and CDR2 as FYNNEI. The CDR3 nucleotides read TGTGCCAGCAGTGAAGTTCGTGGCGGCGAGCAGTACTTC. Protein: CASSEVRGGEQYF.

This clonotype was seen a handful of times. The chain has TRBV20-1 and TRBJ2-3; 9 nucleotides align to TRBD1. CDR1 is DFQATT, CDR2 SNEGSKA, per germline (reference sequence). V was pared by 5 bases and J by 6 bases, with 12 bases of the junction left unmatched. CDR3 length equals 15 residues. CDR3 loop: CSAGGTGRGADTQYF. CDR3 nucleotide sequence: TGCAGTGCTGGCGGGACAGGGAGAGGCGCCGATACGCAGTATTTT.

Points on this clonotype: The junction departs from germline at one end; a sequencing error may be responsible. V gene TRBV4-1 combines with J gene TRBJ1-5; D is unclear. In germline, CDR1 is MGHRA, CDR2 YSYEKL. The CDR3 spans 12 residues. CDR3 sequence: CASSQENRPQHF. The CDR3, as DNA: TGCGCCAGCAGCCAAGAGAATCGGCCCCAGCATTTT.

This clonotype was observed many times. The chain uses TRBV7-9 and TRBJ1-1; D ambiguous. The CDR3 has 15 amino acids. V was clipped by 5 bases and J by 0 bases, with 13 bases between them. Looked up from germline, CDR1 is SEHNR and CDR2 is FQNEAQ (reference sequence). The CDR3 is CASSLSLFMNTEAFF. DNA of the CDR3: TGTGCCAGCAGCCTGAGCTTGTTCATGAACACTGAAGCTTTCTTT.

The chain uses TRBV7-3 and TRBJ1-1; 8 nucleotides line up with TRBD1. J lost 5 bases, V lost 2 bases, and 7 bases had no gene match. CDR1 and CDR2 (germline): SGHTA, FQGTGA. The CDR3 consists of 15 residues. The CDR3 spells CASSLSGRGQTEAFF. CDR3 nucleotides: TGTGCCAGCAGCTTATCTGGCAGGGGGCAAACTGAAGCTTTCTTT.

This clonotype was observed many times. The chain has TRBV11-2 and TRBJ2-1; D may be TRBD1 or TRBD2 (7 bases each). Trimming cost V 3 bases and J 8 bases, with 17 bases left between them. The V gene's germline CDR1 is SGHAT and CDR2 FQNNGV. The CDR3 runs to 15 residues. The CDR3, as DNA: TGTGCCAGCAGCTTTTCAGGGGGGGTTGCCTATGAGCAGTTCTTC. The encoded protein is CASSFSGGVAYEQFF.

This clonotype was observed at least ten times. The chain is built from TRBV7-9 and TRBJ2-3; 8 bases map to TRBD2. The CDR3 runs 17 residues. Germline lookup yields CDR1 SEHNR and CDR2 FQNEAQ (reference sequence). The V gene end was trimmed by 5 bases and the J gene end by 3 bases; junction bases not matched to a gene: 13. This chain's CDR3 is CASSARRAGAVTDTQYF. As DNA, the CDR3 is TGTGCCAGCAGCGCCCGAAGAGCGGGGGCGGTAACAGATACGCAGTATTTT.

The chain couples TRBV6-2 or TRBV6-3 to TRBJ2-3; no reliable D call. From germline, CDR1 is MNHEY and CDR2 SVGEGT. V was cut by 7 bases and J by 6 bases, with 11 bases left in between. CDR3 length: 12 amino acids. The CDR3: CASIRLGDTQYF. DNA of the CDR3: TGTGCCAGCATCCGCCTAGGCGATACGCAGTATTTT.

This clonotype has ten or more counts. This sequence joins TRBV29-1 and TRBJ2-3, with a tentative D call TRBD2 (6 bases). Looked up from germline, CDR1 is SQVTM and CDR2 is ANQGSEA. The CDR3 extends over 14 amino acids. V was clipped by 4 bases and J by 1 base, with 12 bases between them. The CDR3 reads CSVAGGVRTDTQYF. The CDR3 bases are TGCAGCGTTGCGGGCGGGGTTCGCACAGATACGCAGTATTTT.

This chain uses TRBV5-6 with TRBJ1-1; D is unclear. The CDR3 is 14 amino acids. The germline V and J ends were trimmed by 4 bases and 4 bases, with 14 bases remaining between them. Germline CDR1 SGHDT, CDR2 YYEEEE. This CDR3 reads CASSPPWAGTEAFF. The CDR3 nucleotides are TGTGCCAGCAGCCCCCCATGGGCAGGCACTGAAGCTTTCTTT.

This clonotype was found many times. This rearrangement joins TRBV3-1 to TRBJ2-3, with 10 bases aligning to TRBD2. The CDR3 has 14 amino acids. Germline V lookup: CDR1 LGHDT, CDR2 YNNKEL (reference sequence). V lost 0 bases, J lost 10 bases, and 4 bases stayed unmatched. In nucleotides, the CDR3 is TGTGCCAGCAGCCAAGAACTAGCGGGGATTCCGCAGTATTTT. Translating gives CASSQELAGIPQYF.

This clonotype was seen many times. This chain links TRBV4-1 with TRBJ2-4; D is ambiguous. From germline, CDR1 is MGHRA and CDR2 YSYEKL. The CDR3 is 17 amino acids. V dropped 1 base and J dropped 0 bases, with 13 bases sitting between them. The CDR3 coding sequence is TGCGCCAGCAGCCAAGGTGCCCTGCTCCTAGCCAAAAACATTCAGTACTTC. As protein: CASSQGALLLAKNIQYF.

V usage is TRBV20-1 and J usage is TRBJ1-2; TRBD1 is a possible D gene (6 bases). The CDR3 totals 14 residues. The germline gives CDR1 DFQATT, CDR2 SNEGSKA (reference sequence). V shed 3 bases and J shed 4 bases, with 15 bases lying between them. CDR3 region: CSARQDSSSYGYTF. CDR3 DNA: TGCAGTGCTAGGCAGGACAGTTCGTCCTATGGCTACACCTTC.